This TCR beta chain stems from a study of T cell repertoires in cytomegalovirus infection. Study results and limitations: Cumulative frequency (of public TCR beta family members) identified carriers of CMV plus the relevant HLA.

As for this clonotype: Its antigen is still unknown.

Looked up from germline, CDR1 is SEHNR and CDR2 is FQNEAQ (reference sequence). This CDR3 has 17 amino acids. Germline trimming cut 4 bases from V and 8 bases from J; bases unmatched to any gene: 15. TCRdb fed the reads into MiXCR, producing one record per CDR3 protein. The table includes roughly 860,000 distinct CDR3 sequences, around a third detected once. The sequenced sample was cultured CD8+ T cells from PBMCs, obtained from culture after CMV antigen stimulation. The TCR sequence derives from a human donor in good health (CMV status not recorded). Some clones in this sample may be carry-over from other donors' samples. V gene TRBV7-9 combines with J gene TRBJ2-1; 9 nucleotides line up with TRBD1. As DNA, the CDR3 is TGTGCCAGCAGCTCGACCGACGGGACAGGGCTGTTCGATGAGCAGTTCTTC. Translation: CASSSTDGTGLFDEQFF.